The 5 T cell receptor beta chains below come from one sample, sequenced in a study of shared clonotypes between healthy human individuals. Assay used: immunoSEQ multiplex PCR; TCRdb lists only in-frame clones, some missing. This sample has 2 million or so clones, with approximately 95% found just once. The sample was naive CD4+ T cells sorted from blood. The subset was: CD45RA+ positively selected. The receptor source for this set is a man aged 18 to 29 in good health.

The J gene is TRBJ2-5, the V gene TRBV11-2; D possibly corresponds to TRBD2 (7 bases). The CDR3 totals 15 residues. V was shortened by 7 bases and J by 1 base, with 16 bases between the two germline ends. The V gene's germline CDR1 is SGHAT and CDR2 FQNNGV. The CDR3 loop is CASKLRGAGQETQYF. For the CDR3, the DNA is TGTGCCAGCAAATTACGGGGGGCGGGCCAAGAGACCCAGTACTTC.

The chain uses TRBV30 and TRBJ1-6; TRBD1 might be the D (5 bases). CDR3 length: 15 amino acids. Trimming stripped 3 bases from V and 7 bases from J, with 16 bases between. Germline assignment: CDR1 GTSNPN and CDR2 SVGIG (reference sequence). The CDR3 DNA is TGTGCCTGGAGGCAGGGCGAAAGAAGGAATTCACCCCTCCACTTT. It yields the protein CAWRQGERRNSPLHF.

This clone has just one count. The chain combines TRBV5-4 with TRBJ2-7; D is unclear. The germline V gene has CDR1 SGHNT and CDR2 YYREEE (reference sequence). Trimming left V 5 bases short and J 0 bases short, with 9 bases between. This CDR3 comprises 13 residues. The CDR3 reads CASRKRSSYEQYF. Here the CDR3 DNA reads TGTGCCAGCAGGAAGAGGAGCTCCTACGAGCAGTACTTC.

The chain links TRBV6-6 to TRBJ2-7; D is uncertain. Per germline, CDR1 MNHNY and CDR2 SVGAGI (reference sequence). Trimming cost V 6 bases and J 5 bases, with 8 bases left between them. The CDR3 totals 11 residues. CDR3 residues: CASRGSHEQYF. Here the CDR3 DNA reads TGTGCCAGCAGGGGGTCTCACGAGCAGTACTTC.

The chain employs TRBV7-3 and TRBJ2-5; D may correspond to TRBD1 or TRBD2 (6 bases each). Trimming took off 0 bases at V and 4 bases at J, with 12 bases between the two ends. The CDR3 is 15 amino acids. CDR1 SGHTA and CDR2 FQGTGA come from the germline V gene. CDR3 residues: CASSLTGGYGETQYF. The CDR3 bases are TGTGCCAGCAGCTTAACCGGGGGCTATGGAGAGACCCAGTACTTC.